The present T cell receptor (beta chain) was sequenced within a study of blood T cell repertoires in COVID-19. Study summary: Nucleic acid was either cDNA or gDNA, and it came from T cells, B-cell-depleted T cells, or PBMCs.

The CDR3 extends over 16 amino acids. V gave up 5 bases and J gave up 0 bases; unmatched junction bases: 3. Germline V CDR1 and CDR2: MNHNY, SVGAGI (reference sequence). Original analysis: Reference gene primer amplification in the assay estimated nucleated cell counts. Some clones are missing from TCRdb's copy, which holds only in-frame ones; the method was immunoSEQ multiplex PCR. The DNA gave D and trimming, while V, J and clone size come from that table. The profile shows around 260,000 clones, about 86% of them singletons. This clone was picked up a small number of times. V is TRBV6-6 and J is TRBJ2-6; 8 bases are a match to TRBD1. This clonotype was obtained from a man in his late teens or twenties with active or convalescent COVID-19. Sequenced material: peripheral blood. The CDR3 sequence is CASSQDRASGANVLTF. In nucleotides, the CDR3 is TGTGCCAGCAGTCAGGACAGGGCCTCTGGGGCCAACGTCCTGACTTTC.